The T cell receptor beta chain under discussion was sequenced for a study of vaccination effects on CD4 cells after COVID-19. For the study at large: Each participant was administered two doses of either the BNT162b2 or the mRNA-1273 vaccine. Study results and caveats: At late timepoints after vaccination, vaccine- and infection-induced clones shrank markedly.

V was trimmed by 6 bases and J by 0 bases, leaving 9 bases between them. Germline V gene data show CDR1 as MNHEY and CDR2 as SVGAGI. CDR3 length: 14 amino acids. In its sample, this clone was seen a few times. The antigen is not known. Sequencing was performed with immunoSEQ multiplex PCR; in TCRdb, only in-frame clones are kept and a portion is missing. The table lists tens of thousands of clones, less than 80% of them singletons. Ahead of sequencing, the ViraFEST assay grew antigen-specific CD4+ T cells using viral peptide pools. CD4+ T cell isolation took place after 10 days of culture. Negative nucleocapsid antibody tests before and after vaccination confirmed no previous SARS-CoV-2 infection. For each well, two million PBMC were cultured with about 10 IU/ml IL-2 and 8.5 to 10 ug/ml peptides.

The sequence came from a human donor who received a COVID-19 vaccine. Here the sequenced sample was CD4+ T cells from PBMCs cultured with HCoV-OC43 spike peptides, taken before COVID-19 vaccination. Subset meaning: HCoV-OC43 spike overlapping peptide pool stimulation. V gene TRBV6-5 combines with J gene TRBJ1-5; possible D gene TRBD1, 5 bases. The CDR3: CASRDKNSNQPQHF. CDR3 sequence (DNA): TGTGCCAGCAGGGACAAAAATAGCAATCAGCCCCAGCATTTT.